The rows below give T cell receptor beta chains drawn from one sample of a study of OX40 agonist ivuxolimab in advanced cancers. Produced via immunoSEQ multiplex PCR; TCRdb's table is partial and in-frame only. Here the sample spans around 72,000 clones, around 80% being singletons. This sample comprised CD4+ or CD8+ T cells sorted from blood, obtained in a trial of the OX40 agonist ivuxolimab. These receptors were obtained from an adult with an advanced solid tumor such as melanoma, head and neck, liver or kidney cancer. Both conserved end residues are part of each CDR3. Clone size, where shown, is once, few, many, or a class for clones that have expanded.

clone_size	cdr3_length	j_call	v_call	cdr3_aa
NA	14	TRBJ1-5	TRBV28	CASSLAQTYQPQHF
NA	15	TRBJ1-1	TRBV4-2	CASSQAGTGLTEAFF
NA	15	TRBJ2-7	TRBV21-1	CASSKEGGRAHEQYF
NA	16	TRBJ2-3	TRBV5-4	CASSGGGAGIIDTQYF
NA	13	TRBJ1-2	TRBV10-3	CATLPTGGSGYTF
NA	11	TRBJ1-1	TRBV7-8	CASSLDTEAFF
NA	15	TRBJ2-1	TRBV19	CASSITGGGDGEQFF
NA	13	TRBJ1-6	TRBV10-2	CASSEGVGINLHF
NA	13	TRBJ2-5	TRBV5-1	CASSPGGQETQYF
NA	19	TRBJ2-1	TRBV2	CASTLGRLAGWSSYNEQFF
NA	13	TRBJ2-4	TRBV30	CAWSVRGSNIQYF
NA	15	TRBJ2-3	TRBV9	CASSPRGASTDTQYF
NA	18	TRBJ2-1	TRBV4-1	CASSQRPSSYSSYNEQFF
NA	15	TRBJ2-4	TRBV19	CASSRTGSWGNIQYF
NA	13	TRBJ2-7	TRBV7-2	CASSLGDSYEQYF
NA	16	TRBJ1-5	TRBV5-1	CASSLELTGGNQPQHF
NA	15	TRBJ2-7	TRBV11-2	CASSLQGGGSYEQYF
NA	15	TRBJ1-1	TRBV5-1	CASSLLTGGGGEAFF
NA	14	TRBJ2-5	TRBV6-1	CASSESGPQETQYF
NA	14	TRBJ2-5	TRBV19	CASSSRQAFGTQYF
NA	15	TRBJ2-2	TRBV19	CASLRDRGLTGELFF
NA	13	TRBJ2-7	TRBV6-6	CASSFTPGQAAYF
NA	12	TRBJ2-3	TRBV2	CASNGGARTQYF
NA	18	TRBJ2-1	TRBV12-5	CASGPTPSGGFSYNEQFF
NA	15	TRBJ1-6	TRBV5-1	CASSLSRGQGSPLHF
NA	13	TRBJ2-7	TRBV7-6	CASSLGGTYEQYF
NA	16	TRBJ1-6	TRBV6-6	CASSYSGVAYNSPLHF
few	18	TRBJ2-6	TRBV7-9	CASSYKGQGSSGANVLTF
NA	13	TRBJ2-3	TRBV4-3	CASSRLALDTQYF
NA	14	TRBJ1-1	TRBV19	CASSMGTVSAEAFF
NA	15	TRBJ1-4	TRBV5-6	CASSLDRGLREKLFF
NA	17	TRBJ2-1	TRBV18	CASSPRSGTLSYNEQFF
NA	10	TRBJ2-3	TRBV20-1	CSGKSDTQYF
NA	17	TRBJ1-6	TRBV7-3	CASSQGQISSYNSPLHF
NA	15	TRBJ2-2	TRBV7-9	CASSVPGGDTGELFF
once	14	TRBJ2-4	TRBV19	CASRGQGARNIQYF
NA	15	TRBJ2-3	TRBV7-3	CASSLTFQSTDTQYF
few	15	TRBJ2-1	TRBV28	CASSLGTSARPEQFF
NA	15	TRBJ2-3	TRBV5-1	CASSSGQGAPDTQYF
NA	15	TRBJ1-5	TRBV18	CASSPTTGVGQPQHF